This note documents a single T cell receptor (beta chain) sequence. The antigen is undetermined. The sample comes from a study of regulatory T cells in long-lasting Graves disease. Points from the study as a whole: Newly diagnosed disease favored TRBV20-1 and TRBJ2-1 over persistent disease.

The TCR beta library used iRepertoire HTBI primers with Arm-PCR amplification of CDR3. TCRdb used MiXCR to reprocess the multiplex PCR reads, holding one entry per CDR3 protein. The table lists around 500,000 distinct CDR3 sequences, 15% to 20% of them singletons, with 20% to 25% in the top ten. The time point: newly diagnosed GD, antithyroid drugs for less than 3 months. With RNA extracted from PBMCs as input, the TCR library was made. V dropped 4 bases and J dropped 12 bases, with 13 bases sitting between them. The CDR3 runs to 12 residues. Germline CDR1 is SGHVS and CDR2 is FNYEAQ. The data were also submitted as part of a second study, on T cells in Graves' hyperthyroidism and ophthalmopathy. That study reports: With the HTBI primer set, the TCR CDR3 went through a first round of RT-PCR.

The J gene is TRBJ2-1, the V gene TRBV7-6, with D tentatively TRBD1 or TRBD2 (7 bases each). The clonotype comes from a woman aged 35-60 years with Graves disease. This specimen consisted of peripheral blood mononuclear cells (PBMCs), obtained at new diagnosis, from a patient treated with antithyroid drugs. The CDR3 loop is CASSWTGGGQFF. The CDR3 region has the DNA TGTGCCAGCAGCTGGACAGGCGGGGGGCAGTTCTTC.